This T cell receptor (beta chain) was found in a study of T cell responses to AZD1222 COVID-19 vaccine. General study points: Repertoire collection took place solely once the T cell response had peaked. Distributed over spike, vaccine-associated CD4 TCRs predominated at 160-218 and 743-854.

Worth noting for this clone: What it binds is not known.

V was cut by 6 bases and J by 6 bases, with 17 bases left in between. This CDR3 comprises 14 residues. Germline loops: CDR1 KGHSH, CDR2 LQKENI. Second-dose intervals of approximately 4 or approximately 12 weeks were pooled. Sequencing was performed with immunoSEQ multiplex PCR; in TCRdb, only in-frame clones are kept and a portion is missing. The table shows 95,000 to 130,000 clones, with around nine tenths occurring only once. This specimen was peripheral blood, taken 28 days after the second AZD1222 dose. The TCR comes from an adult who received the AZD1222 COVID-19 vaccine. The chain carries TRBV18 and TRBJ1-2, with D tentatively TRBD1 (6 bases). CDR3: CASSPSGESDGYTF. The CDR3 DNA is TGTGCCAGCTCGCCCTCAGGGGAGTCAGATGGCTACACCTTC.